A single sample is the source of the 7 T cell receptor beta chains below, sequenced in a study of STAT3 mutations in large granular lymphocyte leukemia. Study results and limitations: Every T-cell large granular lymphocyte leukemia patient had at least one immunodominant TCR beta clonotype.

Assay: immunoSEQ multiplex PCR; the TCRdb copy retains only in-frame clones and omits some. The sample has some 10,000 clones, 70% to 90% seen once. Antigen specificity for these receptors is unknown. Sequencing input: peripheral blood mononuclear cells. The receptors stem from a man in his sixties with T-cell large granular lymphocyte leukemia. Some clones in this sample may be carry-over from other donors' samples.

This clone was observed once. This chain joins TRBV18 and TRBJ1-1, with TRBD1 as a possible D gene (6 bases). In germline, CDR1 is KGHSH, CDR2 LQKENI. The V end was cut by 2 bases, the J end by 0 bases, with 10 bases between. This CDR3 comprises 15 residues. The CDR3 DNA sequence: TGTGCCAGCTCACCAGGCGGGACATTGAACACTGAAGCTTTCTTT. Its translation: CASSPGGTLNTEAFF.

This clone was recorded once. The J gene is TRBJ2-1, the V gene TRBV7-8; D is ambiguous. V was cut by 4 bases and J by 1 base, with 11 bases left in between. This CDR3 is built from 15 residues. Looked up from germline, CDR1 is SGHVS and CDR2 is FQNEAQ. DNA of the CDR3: TGTGCCAGCAGCTGGGCGGTCCGATCCTACAATGAGCAGTTCTTC. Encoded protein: CASSWAVRSYNEQFF.

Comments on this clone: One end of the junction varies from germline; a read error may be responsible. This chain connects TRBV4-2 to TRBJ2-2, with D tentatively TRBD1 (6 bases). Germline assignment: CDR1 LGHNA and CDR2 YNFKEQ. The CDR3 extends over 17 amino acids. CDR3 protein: CASRQGLGGLGTGELFF. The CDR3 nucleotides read TGTGCCAGCAGGCAAGGTCTAGGGGGTTTGGGTACCGGGGAGCTGTTTTTT.

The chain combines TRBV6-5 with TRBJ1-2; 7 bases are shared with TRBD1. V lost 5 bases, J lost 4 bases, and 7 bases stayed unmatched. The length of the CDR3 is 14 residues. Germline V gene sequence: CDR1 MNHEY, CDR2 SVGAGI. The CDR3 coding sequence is TGTGCCAGCAGTGTAGACAGGGCCCCCTATGGCTACACCTTC. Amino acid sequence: CASSVDRAPYGYTF.

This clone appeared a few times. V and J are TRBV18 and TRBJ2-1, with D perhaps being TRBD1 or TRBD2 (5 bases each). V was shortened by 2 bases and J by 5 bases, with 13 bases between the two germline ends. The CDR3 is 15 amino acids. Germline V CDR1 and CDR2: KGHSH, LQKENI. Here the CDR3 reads CASSPGTARDNEQFF. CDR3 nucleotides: TGTGCCAGCTCACCAGGGACGGCCCGAGACAATGAGCAGTTCTTC. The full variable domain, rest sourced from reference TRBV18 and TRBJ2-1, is NAGVMQNPRHLVRRRGQEARLRCSPMKGHSHVYWYRQLPEEGLKFMVYLQKENIIDESGMPKERFSAEFPKEGPSILRIQQVVRGDSAAYFCASSPGTARDNEQFFGPGTRLTVL.

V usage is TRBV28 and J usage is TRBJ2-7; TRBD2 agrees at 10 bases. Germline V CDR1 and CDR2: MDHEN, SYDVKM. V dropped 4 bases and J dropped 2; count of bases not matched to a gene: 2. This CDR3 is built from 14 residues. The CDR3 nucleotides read TGTGCCAGCAGTTCCGGACTAGCGGCCTACGAGCAGTACTTC. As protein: CASSSGLAAYEQYF.

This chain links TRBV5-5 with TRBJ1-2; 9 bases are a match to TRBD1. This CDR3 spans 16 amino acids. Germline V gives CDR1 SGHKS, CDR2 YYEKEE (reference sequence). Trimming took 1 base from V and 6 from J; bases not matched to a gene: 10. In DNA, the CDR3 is TGTGCCAGCAGCTTGACAGGGGGCAGGCCGATAAATGGCTACACCTTC. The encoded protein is CASSLTGGRPINGYTF.